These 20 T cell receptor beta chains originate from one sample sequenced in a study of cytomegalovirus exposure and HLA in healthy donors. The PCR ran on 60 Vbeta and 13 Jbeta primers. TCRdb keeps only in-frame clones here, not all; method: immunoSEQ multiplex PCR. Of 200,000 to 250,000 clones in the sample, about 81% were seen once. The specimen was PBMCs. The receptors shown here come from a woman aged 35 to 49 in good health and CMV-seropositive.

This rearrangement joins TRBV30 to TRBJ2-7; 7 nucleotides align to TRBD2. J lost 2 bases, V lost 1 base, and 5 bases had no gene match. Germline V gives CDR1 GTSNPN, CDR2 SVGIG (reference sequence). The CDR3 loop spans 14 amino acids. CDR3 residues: CAWSGRDYAYEQYF. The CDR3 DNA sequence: TGTGCCTGGAGTGGCCGGGACTACGCCTACGAGCAGTACTTC.

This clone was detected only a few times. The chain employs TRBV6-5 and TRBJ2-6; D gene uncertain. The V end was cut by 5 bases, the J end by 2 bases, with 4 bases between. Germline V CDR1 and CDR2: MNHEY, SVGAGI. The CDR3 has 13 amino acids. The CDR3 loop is CASSPAGANVLTF. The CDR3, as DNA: TGTGCCAGCAGTCCGGCTGGGGCCAACGTCCTGACTTTC.

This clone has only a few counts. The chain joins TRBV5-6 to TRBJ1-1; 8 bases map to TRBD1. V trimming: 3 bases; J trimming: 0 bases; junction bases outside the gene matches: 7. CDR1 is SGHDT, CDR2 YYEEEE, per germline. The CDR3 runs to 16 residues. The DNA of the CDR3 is TGTGCCAGCAGCTCACTCAGGGGGCTCATGAACACTGAAGCTTTCTTT. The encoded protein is CASSSLRGLMNTEAFF.

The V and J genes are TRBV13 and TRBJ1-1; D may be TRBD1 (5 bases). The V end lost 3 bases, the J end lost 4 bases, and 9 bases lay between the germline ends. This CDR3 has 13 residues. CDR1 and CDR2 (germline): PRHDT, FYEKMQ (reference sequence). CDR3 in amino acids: CASSFDRGTEAFF. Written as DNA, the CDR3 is TGTGCCAGCAGCTTCGATAGGGGCACTGAAGCTTTCTTT.

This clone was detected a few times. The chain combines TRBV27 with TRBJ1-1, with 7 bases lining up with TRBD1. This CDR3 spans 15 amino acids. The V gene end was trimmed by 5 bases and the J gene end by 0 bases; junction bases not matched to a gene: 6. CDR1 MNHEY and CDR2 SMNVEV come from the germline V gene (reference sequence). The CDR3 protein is CASSLQGLLNTEAFF. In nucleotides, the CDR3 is TGTGCCAGCAGTCTACAGGGGCTACTGAACACTGAAGCTTTCTTT.

The CDR3 bases are TGTGCCAGCAGCGAAAGCGGAGCCTTCACAGATACGCAGTATTTT. This sequence encodes CASSESGAFTDTQYF. The rearrangement uses TRBV9 and TRBJ2-3; weak D call: TRBD2 (5 bases). The germline CDR1 and CDR2 sequences are SGDLS and YYNGEE. V lost 3 bases to trimming and J lost 2 bases, with 13 bases between them. The CDR3 runs 15 residues.

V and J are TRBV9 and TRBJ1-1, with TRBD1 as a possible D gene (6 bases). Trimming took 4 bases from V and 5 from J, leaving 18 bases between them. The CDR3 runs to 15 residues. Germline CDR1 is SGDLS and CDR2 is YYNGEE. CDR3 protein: CASSSRAGEGTEAFF. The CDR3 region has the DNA TGTGCCAGCAGCTCCAGGGCAGGGGAGGGGACTGAAGCTTTCTTT.

The CDR3 here is CAWSVLDSMADTQYF. The DNA of the CDR3 is TGTGCCTGGAGTGTACTCGATTCGATGGCAGATACGCAGTATTTT. The V and J genes are TRBV30 and TRBJ2-3; D uncertain. The CDR3 sequence is 15 residues long. Germline V gene lookup returns CDR1 GTSNPN and CDR2 SVGIG (reference sequence). V lost 0 bases and J lost 4, with 14 bases in between.

CDR3 sequence (DNA): TGCAGCGTTATGGGCCAGACAGGGTTTAGAGAGCAGTACTTC. Amino acids: CSVMGQTGFREQYF. The chain combines TRBV29-1 with TRBJ2-5; 7 nucleotides line up with TRBD1. Germline V gene lookup returns CDR1 SQVTM and CDR2 ANQGSEA. Trimming took 5 bases from V and 11 from J; bases not matched to a gene: 17. The CDR3 has 14 residues.

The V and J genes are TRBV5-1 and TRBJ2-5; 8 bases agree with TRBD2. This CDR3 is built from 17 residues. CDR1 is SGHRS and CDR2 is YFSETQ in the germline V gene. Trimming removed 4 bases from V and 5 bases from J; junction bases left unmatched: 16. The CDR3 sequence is CASSPPSGGGRGETQYF. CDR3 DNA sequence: TGCGCCAGCAGCCCCCCCTCCGGGGGGGGGCGGGGGGAGACCCAGTACTTC.

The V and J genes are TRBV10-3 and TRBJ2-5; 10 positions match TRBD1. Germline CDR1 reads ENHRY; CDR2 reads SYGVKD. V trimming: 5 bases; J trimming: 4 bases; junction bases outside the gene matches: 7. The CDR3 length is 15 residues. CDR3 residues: CAISHDRGLRETQYF. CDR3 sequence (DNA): TGTGCCATCAGTCACGACAGGGGGCTTCGAGAGACCCAGTACTTC.

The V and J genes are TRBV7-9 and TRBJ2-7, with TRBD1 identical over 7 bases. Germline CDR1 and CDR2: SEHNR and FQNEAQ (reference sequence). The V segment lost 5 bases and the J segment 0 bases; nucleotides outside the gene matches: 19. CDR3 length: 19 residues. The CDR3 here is CASSPAETGIGDSSYEQYF. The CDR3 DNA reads TGTGCCAGCAGCCCCGCGGAGACAGGGATTGGAGATAGCTCCTACGAGCAGTACTTC.

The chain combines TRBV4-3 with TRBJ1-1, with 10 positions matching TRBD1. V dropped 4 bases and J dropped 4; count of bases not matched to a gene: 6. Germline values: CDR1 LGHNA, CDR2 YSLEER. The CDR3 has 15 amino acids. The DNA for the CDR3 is TGCGCCAGCAGCCCAGGGACAGGGGCCCTCACTGAAGCTTTCTTT. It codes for CASSPGTGALTEAFF.

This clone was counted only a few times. The CDR3 coding sequence is TGTGCCAGCAGTTTCTCGACAGATACGCAGTATTTT. Residues: CASSFSTDTQYF. This sequence joins TRBV27 and TRBJ2-3, with no clear D. Per the germline V gene, CDR1 is MNHEY and CDR2 is SMNVEV (reference sequence). Trimming removed 3 bases at V and 3 bases at J, with 4 bases between. This CDR3 has 12 amino acids.

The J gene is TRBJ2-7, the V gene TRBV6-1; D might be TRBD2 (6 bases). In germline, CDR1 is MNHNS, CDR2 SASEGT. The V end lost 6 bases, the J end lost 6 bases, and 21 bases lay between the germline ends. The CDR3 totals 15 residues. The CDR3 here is CASSGLGEVSREQYF. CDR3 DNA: TGTGCCAGCAGCGGACTGGGGGAGGTTTCGCGCGAGCAGTACTTC.

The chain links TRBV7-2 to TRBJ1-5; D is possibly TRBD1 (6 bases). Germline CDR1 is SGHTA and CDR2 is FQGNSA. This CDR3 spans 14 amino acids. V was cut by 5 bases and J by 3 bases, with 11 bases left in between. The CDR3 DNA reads TGTGCCAGCAGCCGCGGACAGATCAATCAGCCCCAGCATTTT. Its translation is CASSRGQINQPQHF.

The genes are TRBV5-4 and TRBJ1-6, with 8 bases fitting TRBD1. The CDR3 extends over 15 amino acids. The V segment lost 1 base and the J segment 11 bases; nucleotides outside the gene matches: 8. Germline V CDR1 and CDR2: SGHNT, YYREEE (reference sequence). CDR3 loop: CASSLKQGAGAPLHF. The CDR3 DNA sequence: TGTGCCAGCAGCTTGAAGCAGGGGGCTGGGGCACCCCTCCACTTT.

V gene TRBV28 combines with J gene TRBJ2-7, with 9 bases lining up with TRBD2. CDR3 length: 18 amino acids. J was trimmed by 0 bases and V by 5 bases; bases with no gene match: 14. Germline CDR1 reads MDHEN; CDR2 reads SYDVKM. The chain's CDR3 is CASSALAGRFFNSYEQYF. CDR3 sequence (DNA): TGTGCCAGCAGTGCACTAGCGGGCCGATTTTTTAACTCCTACGAGCAGTACTTC.

In nucleotides, the CDR3 is TGTGCCAGCAGTGAAGGGGTAGCGGCCTACAATGAGCAGTTCTTC. As protein: CASSEGVAAYNEQFF. The rearrangement links TRBV6-1 to TRBJ2-1; D is possibly TRBD2 (6 bases). CDR3 length: 15 residues. The germline CDR1 and CDR2 sequences are MNHNS and SASEGT. V was pared by 1 base and J by 2 bases, with 9 bases between.

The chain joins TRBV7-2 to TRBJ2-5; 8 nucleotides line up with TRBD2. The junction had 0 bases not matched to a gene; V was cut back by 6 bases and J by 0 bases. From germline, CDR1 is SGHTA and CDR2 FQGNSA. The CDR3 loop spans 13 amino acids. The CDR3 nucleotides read TGTGCCAGCAGGACTAGCGACCAAGAGACCCAGTACTTC. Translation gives CASRTSDQETQYF. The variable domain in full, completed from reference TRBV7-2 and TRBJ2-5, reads GAGVSQSPSNKVTEKGKDVELRCDPISGHTALYWYRQSLGQGLEFLIYFQGNSAPDKSGLPSDRFSAERTGGSVSTLTIQRTQQEDSAVYLCASRTSDQETQYFGPGTRLLVL.